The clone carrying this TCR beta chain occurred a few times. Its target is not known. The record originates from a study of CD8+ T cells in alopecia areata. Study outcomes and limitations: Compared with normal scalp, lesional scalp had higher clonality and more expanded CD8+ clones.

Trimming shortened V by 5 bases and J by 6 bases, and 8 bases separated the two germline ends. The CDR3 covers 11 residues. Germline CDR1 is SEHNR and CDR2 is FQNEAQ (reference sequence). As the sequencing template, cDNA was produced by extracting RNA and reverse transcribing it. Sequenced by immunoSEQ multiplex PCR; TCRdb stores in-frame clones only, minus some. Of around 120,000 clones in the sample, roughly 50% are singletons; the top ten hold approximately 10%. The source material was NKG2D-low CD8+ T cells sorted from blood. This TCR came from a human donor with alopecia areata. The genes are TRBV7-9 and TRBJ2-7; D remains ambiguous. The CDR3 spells CASSREPEQYF. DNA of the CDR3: TGTGCCAGCAGCAGAGAGCCCGAGCAGTACTTC.